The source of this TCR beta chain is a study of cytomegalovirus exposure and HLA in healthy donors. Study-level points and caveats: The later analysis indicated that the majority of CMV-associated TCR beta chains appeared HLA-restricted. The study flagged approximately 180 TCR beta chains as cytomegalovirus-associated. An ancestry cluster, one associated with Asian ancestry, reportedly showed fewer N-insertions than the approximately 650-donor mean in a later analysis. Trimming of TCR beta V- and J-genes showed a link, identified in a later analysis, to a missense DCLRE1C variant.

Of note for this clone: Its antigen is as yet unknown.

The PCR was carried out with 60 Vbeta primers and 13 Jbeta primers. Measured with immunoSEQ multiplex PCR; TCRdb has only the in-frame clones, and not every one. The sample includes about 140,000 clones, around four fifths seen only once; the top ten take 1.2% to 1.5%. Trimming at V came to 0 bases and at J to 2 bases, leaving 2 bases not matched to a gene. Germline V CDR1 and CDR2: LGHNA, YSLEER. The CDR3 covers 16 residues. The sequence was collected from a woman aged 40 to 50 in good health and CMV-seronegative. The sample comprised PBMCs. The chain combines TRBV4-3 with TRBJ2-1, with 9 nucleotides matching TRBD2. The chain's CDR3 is CASSQDASGAYNEQFF. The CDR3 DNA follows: TGCGCCAGCAGCCAAGATGCTAGCGGGGCCTACAATGAGCAGTTCTTC.